The next 22 T cell receptor beta chains were all read from a single sample in a study of cytomegalovirus exposure and HLA in healthy donors (dated by TCRdb to 2017 to 2019). To prepare the library, the immunoSEQ multiplex PCR assay was applied. The multiplex PCR relied on a mix of 60 forward primers for TCR Vbeta segments and 13 reverse primers for TCR Jbeta segments. Imported from immuneACCESS, the table was reduced by TCRdb to in-frame sequences with V and J called. These copies leave out some clones; in studies compared against another copy, an unresolved V gene accounts for under half, and the cause of the remainder is not known. The sample data list about 160,000 clones, and roughly 85% of these were observed just once. The ten largest clones capture under 0.95% of the sample. The sequenced sample consisted of PBMCs. The source of these receptors is a young woman in good health and CMV-seronegative.

The chain carries TRBV5-1 and TRBJ2-7; D perhaps matches TRBD1 (5 bases). The V gene's germline CDR1 is SGHRS and CDR2 YFSETQ. The CDR3 consists of 15 residues. The V end lost 3 bases, the J end lost 2 bases, and 15 bases lay between the germline ends. The CDR3, as DNA: TGCGCCAGCAGCTCCCCCGAAAGGGGAACCTACGAGCAGTACTTC. Translating gives CASSSPERGTYEQYF. The full variable domain, in which reference TRBV5-1 and TRBJ2-7 provide the parts outside the CDR3, is KAGVTQTPRYLIKTRGQQVTLSCSPISGHRSVSWYQQTPGQGLQFLFEYFSETQRNKGNFPGRFSGRQFSNSRSEMNVSTLELGDSALYLCASSSPERGTYEQYFGPGTRLTVT.

The rearrangement joins TRBV5-4 to TRBJ2-1; 8 bases fit TRBD2. Germline V gene data show CDR1 as SGHNT and CDR2 as YYREEE (reference sequence). The CDR3 sequence is 15 residues long. Germline trimming cut 4 bases from V and 7 bases from J; bases unmatched to any gene: 10. CDR3 sequence reads: CASSAGGGPVNEQFF. The CDR3 coding sequence is TGTGCCAGCAGCGCCGGCGGGGGGCCCGTGAATGAGCAGTTCTTC.

V gene TRBV2 combines with J gene TRBJ2-5; tentative D call: TRBD2 (5 bases). V was trimmed by 8 bases and J by 11 bases, leaving 15 bases between them. This CDR3 is built from 11 residues. Germline loops: CDR1 SNHLY, CDR2 FYNNEI. The CDR3 here is CASQAPGEQYF. For the CDR3, the DNA is TGTGCCAGCCAAGCCCCCGGGGAGCAGTACTTC.

The rearrangement joins TRBV5-1 to TRBJ1-2; 9 bases fit TRBD1. V lost 5 bases, J lost 8 bases, and 10 bases stayed unmatched. Germline-derived CDR1 and CDR2 are SGHRS and YFSETQ. The CDR3 consists of 14 residues. CDR3 bases: TGCGCCAGCAGACCCGGGACAGGGTCCGGGGGCTACACCTTC. Translated, it gives CASRPGTGSGGYTF.

The CDR3 is CAWNPFYGGSGDEQFF. The CDR3 DNA sequence: TGTGCCTGGAACCCTTTCTATGGCGGGAGTGGTGATGAGCAGTTCTTC. The chain combines TRBV30 with TRBJ2-1; 7 bases are shared with TRBD2. The CDR3 length is 16 residues. Germline-derived CDR1 and CDR2 are GTSNPN and SVGIG (reference sequence). The J segment lost 8 bases and the V segment lost 4 bases, leaving 17 bases of the junction unmatched.

The chain recombines TRBV5-1 with TRBJ2-2, with D perhaps matching TRBD1 (6 bases). Germline V gene lookup returns CDR1 SGHRS and CDR2 YFSETQ. The CDR3 has 15 residues. The germline V and J ends were trimmed by 4 bases and 4 bases, with 14 bases remaining between them. The CDR3 here is CASSPLGQSTGELFF. The DNA of the CDR3 is TGCGCCAGCAGCCCGCTAGGACAGAGCACCGGGGAGCTGTTTTTT.

This chain joins TRBV7-8 and TRBJ2-7, with TRBD1 matching over 11 bases. Per the germline V gene, CDR1 is SGHVS and CDR2 is FQNEAQ. V dropped 7 bases and J dropped 3; count of bases not matched to a gene: 8. The CDR3 consists of 15 residues. The CDR3 here is CASTPGTGGSYEQYF. The CDR3 DNA reads TGTGCCAGCACCCCAGGGACAGGGGGGAGCTACGAGCAGTACTTC.

V gene TRBV7-9 combines with J gene TRBJ2-1; 8 positions match TRBD1. Germline values: CDR1 SEHNR, CDR2 FQNEAQ (reference sequence). The J segment lost 9 bases and the V segment lost 7 bases, leaving 14 bases of the junction unmatched. There are 15 residues in the CDR3. The CDR3 loop is CASIHPGGASGEQFF. CDR3 in DNA: TGTGCCAGCATCCACCCAGGGGGCGCATCGGGTGAGCAGTTCTTC.

The genes are TRBV5-4 and TRBJ1-6; no clear D. The CDR3 covers 14 residues. Trimming removed 4 bases at V and 9 bases at J, with 14 bases between. CDR1 is SGHNT, CDR2 YYREEE, per germline (reference sequence). The CDR3 coding sequence is TGTGCCAGCAGCAACCCATTGGGGAGTTCACCCCTCCACTTT. As protein: CASSNPLGSSPLHF.

This clone was counted a single time. V usage is TRBV18 and J usage is TRBJ1-2; perhaps TRBD1 as D (5 bases). This CDR3 comprises 15 residues. Trimming took off 4 bases at V and 6 bases at J, with 18 bases between the two ends. The germline V gene has CDR1 KGHSH and CDR2 LQKENI. This CDR3 is CASSQRGIAINGYTF. The CDR3 region has the DNA TGTGCCAGCTCACAACGGGGGATCGCCATTAATGGCTACACCTTC. The variable domain in full, completed from reference TRBV18 and TRBJ1-2, reads NAGVMQNPRHLVRRRGQEARLRCSPMKGHSHVYWYRQLPEEGLKFMVYLQKENIIDESGMPKERFSAEFPKEGPSILRIQQVVRGDSAAYFCASSQRGIAINGYTFGSGTRLTVV.

Only one count was recorded for this clone. The chain has TRBV5-6 and TRBJ2-1, with TRBD1 as a possible D gene (5 bases). This CDR3 region has 13 residues. Germline loops: CDR1 SGHDT, CDR2 YYEEEE. Trimming shortened V by 5 bases and J by 6 bases, and 12 bases separated the two germline ends. The CDR3 loop reads CASRQVASNEQFF. DNA for the CDR3: TGTGCCAGCAGACAGGTGGCCTCCAATGAGCAGTTCTTC.

The genes are TRBV27 and TRBJ2-3; D might be TRBD1 (6 bases). The CDR3 has 16 residues. The germline V gene encodes CDR1 MNHEY and CDR2 SMNVEV (reference sequence). Trimming stripped 0 bases from V and 2 bases from J, with 12 bases between. In DNA form, the CDR3 reads TGTGCCAGCAGTTTATCCTACAGGGTATCCACAGATACGCAGTATTTT. This sequence encodes CASSLSYRVSTDTQYF.

The DNA of the CDR3 is TGTGCCAGCAGTTCCAGACCGACTGGGTATGGCTACACCTTC. Translation: CASSSRPTGYGYTF. The V call is TRBV27, the J call TRBJ1-2, with unresolved D. The germline gives CDR1 MNHEY, CDR2 SMNVEV (reference sequence). This CDR3 spans 14 amino acids. Trimming took 4 bases from V and 5 from J, leaving 14 bases between them.

The chain has TRBV27 and TRBJ1-2, with TRBD1 matching 8 bases. This CDR3 comprises 15 residues. The germline V gene has CDR1 MNHEY and CDR2 SMNVEV (reference sequence). The V segment lost 3 bases and the J segment 4 bases; nucleotides outside the gene matches: 7. The CDR3 reads CASSFGQGLAYGYTF. CDR3 nucleotide sequence: TGTGCCAGCAGTTTTGGACAGGGTTTAGCCTATGGCTACACCTTC.

This rearrangement joins TRBV27 to TRBJ1-1; 8 bases fit TRBD1. The ends lost 4 bases at V and 4 bases at J; junction bases unmatched: 5. The CDR3 contains 14 residues. The germline V gene encodes CDR1 MNHEY and CDR2 SMNVEV (reference sequence). The CDR3 DNA reads TGTGCCAGCAGTTATCAACAGGGGGGCACTGAAGCTTTCTTT. Amino acids: CASSYQQGGTEAFF.

The CDR3 DNA follows: TGTGCCAGCACCAGAACAGGGACGATCTCCTACGAGCAGTACTTC. Protein product: CASTRTGTISYEQYF. The chain employs TRBV11-2 and TRBJ2-7, with a possible D match to TRBD1 (6 bases). Trimming cost V 7 bases and J 0 bases, with 16 bases left between them. Germline V CDR1 and CDR2: SGHAT, FQNNGV. This CDR3 region has 15 residues. Complete variable domain (other parts from reference TRBV11-2 and TRBJ2-7): EAGVAQSPRYKIIEKRQSVAFWCNPISGHATLYWYQQILGQGPKLLIQFQNNGVVDDSQLPKDRFSAERLKGVDSTLKIQPAKLEDSAVYLCASTRTGTISYEQYFGPGTRLTVT.

The chain couples TRBV15 to TRBJ1-1, with 7 bases identical to TRBD1. Per germline, CDR1 LNHNV and CDR2 YYDKDF (reference sequence). CDR3 length: 14 residues. V dropped 4 bases and J dropped 2; count of bases not matched to a gene: 4. The CDR3 DNA follows: TGTGCCACCAGCAAGGGGGCTTTTAACACTGAAGCTTTCTTT. It specifies CATSKGAFNTEAFF.

The chain joins TRBV5-1 to TRBJ2-1; 9 bases map to TRBD2. Germline lookup yields CDR1 SGHRS and CDR2 YFSETQ. The CDR3 is 14 amino acids. J lost 10 bases, V lost 7 bases, and 12 bases had no gene match. The CDR3 is CASGISTSGGEQFF. The CDR3 region has the DNA TGCGCCAGCGGCATCTCGACTAGCGGCGGCGAGCAGTTCTTC.

The chain couples TRBV28 to TRBJ2-7; D gene uncertain. The germline V gene has CDR1 MDHEN and CDR2 SYDVKM. The germline V and J ends were trimmed by 1 base and 9 bases, with 13 bases remaining between them. The CDR3 runs to 13 residues. The CDR3: CASSLYAYEMQYF. CDR3 nucleotide sequence: TGTGCCAGCAGTTTATACGCCTACGAGATGCAGTACTTC.

In this sample, this clone turned up a few times. The chain carries TRBV2 and TRBJ1-1; D gene unclear. Germline lookup yields CDR1 SNHLY and CDR2 FYNNEI. The CDR3 loop spans 15 amino acids. Between the trimmed V and J ends, which lost 5 bases and 1 base, there was a span of 14 bases. CDR3 DNA sequence: TGTGCCAGCAGTACAGCACCCTCGGAGAACACTGAAGCTTTCTTT. Protein: CASSTAPSENTEAFF. The full variable domain, with the rest looked up from reference TRBV2 and TRBJ1-1, is EPEVTQTPSHQVTQMGQEVILRCVPISNHLYFYWYRQILGQKVEFLVSFYNNEISEKSEIFDDQFSVERPDGSNFTLKIRSTKLEDSAMYFCASSTAPSENTEAFFGQGTRLTVV.

The V and J genes are TRBV2 and TRBJ2-5; 7 nucleotides agree with TRBD1. Germline values: CDR1 SNHLY, CDR2 FYNNEI. After removal of 6 bases from V and 1 base from J, the junction contained 8 bases not matched to a gene. The CDR3 is 15 amino acids. The CDR3 sequence: CASRQQGLAQETQYF. The DNA for the CDR3 is TGTGCCAGCAGACAACAGGGGTTGGCCCAAGAGACCCAGTACTTC.

This clone was counted a few times. The chain combines TRBV19 with TRBJ1-5; TRBD1 aligns across 7 bases. V gave up 10 bases and J gave up 3 bases; unmatched junction bases: 9. The length of the CDR3 is 14 residues. CDR1 is LNHDA, CDR2 SQIVND, per germline (reference sequence). CDR3 in DNA: TGTGCCACCAACTGGGACAGCGTCAATCAGCCCCAGCATTTT. Protein sequence: CATNWDSVNQPQHF.